This TCR beta chain was sequenced in a study of technical replicates of blood from several donors. Per the germline V gene, CDR1 is MNHEY and CDR2 is SMNVEV (reference sequence). Germline trimming cut 5 bases from V and 6 bases from J; bases unmatched to any gene: 6. The CDR3 is 14 residues long. Assay used: immunoSEQ multiplex PCR; TCRdb lists only in-frame clones, some missing. The data show 80,000 to 95,000 clones, about 96% seen once. The sequenced sample was T cells isolated from PBMCs. The receptor's source is a human donor in good health. V usage is TRBV27 and J usage is TRBJ2-2, with 7 bases lining up with TRBD1. CDR3 nucleotide sequence: TGTGCCAGCAGTCCTTACAGGGGTTCCGGGGAGCTGTTTTTT. Translated, it gives CASSPYRGSGELFF.